This TCR beta chain originates from a study of post-analysis software for immune sequencing data (dated by TCRdb to 2013 to 2016). For context, the study as a whole: The recorded disease courses included relapsing-remitting, secondary progressive and progressive-relapsing multiple sclerosis, and some patients had no subtype annotation. The patient repertoires were set against around ten previously published healthy control repertoires from donors whose ages ranged from roughly 6 to 27 years. A subset of samples was prepared in parallel using single-end sample barcoding, then pooled and co-amplified after Illumina adapter ligation.

TCR beta repertoires were profiled from peripheral blood of 10 to 15 young patients with multiple sclerosis to demonstrate the VDJtools post-analysis software. The multiple sclerosis patients were children and adolescents ranging in age from roughly 6 to 16 years. The library was generated by PCR. Sequencing instrument: Illumina HiSeq 2500. To reduce PCR and sequencing biases, unique molecular identifiers were incorporated into the TCR beta cDNA libraries. Every 1 to 10 million input T cells yielded approximately 500,000 cDNA molecules, meaning each molecule approximated one T cell. Patient libraries were prepared and sequenced with the same protocol used for the earlier healthy control dataset. Samples belonging to the same batch were prepared together, multiplexed and sequenced on a shared HiSeq lane. In the source study's methods: MIGEC was used to process the raw barcoded reads, and molecular identifier groups with only a single read were discarded before consensus assembly and CDR3 extraction. Clonotype tables were post-analysed with VDJtools, and diversity was normalized by down-sampling all datasets to the smallest sample size. To correct batch-related cross-sample contamination, repertoire overlap clustering matched CDR3 amino acid sequences but not nucleotide sequences. Starting from the raw public reads, TCRdb applied fastp trimming at Q25, assembled clones with MiXCR and retained in-frame beta chains. Rows merge per CDR3 protein into single entries with the most common DNA and genes. These V and J calls derive from TCRdb rather than the authors' analysis. The sample data list about 770,000 distinct CDR3 sequences, and 46% of these were observed just once. In total, the top ten clones hold approximately 5% of the sample.

Inclusive of the bounding cysteine and phenylalanine, the CDR3 is 17 residues long. Only the CDR3 DNA is retained, 51 bases long and in frame from the first base. CDR1 is given as SGHTA and CDR2 as FQGNSA, both from the germline V gene. The germline V and J ends show losses of 1 base and 0 bases respectively, and no gene match explains 6 bases of the junction. As concerns this clonotype: The target of this receptor is not known. No quality values exist for individual bases; no much larger clone is one base distant.

Broad study findings and their caveats: Significantly higher frequencies in patients than in controls were found for roughly 5 TRBV segments, including TRBV5-6, TRBV5-1 and TRBV20-1. Direct clustering with F measure revealed strong co-clustering of samples prepared in the same batch, which led to a batch-effect correction. Multiple sclerosis patients had significantly lower normalized Chao1 diversity than controls, a result that suggests substantial peripheral T-cell clonal expansion. The multiple sclerosis patient group was slightly younger than the control group.

The chain joins TRBV7-2 to TRBJ2-1, and 7 junction bases match TRBD2. Sequenced: blood. The sequence was obtained from a girl between 5 and 17 years old with multiple sclerosis. The CDR3 has the sequence CASSLGGAGSSYNEQFF. The DNA sequence is TGTGCCAGCAGCTTAGGGGGAGCGGGAAGCTCCTACAATGAGCAGTTCTTC.